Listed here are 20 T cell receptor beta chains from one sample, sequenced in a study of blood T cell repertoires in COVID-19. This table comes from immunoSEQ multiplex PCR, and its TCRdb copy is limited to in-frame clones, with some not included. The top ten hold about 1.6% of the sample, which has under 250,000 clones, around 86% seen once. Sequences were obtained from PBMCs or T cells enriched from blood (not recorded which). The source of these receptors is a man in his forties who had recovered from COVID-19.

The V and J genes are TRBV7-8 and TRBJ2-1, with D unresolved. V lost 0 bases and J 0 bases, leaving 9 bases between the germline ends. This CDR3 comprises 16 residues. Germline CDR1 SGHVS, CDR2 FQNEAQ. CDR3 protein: CASSLAWLASYNEQFF. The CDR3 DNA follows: TGTGCCAGCAGCTTAGCATGGCTGGCCTCCTACAATGAGCAGTTCTTC.

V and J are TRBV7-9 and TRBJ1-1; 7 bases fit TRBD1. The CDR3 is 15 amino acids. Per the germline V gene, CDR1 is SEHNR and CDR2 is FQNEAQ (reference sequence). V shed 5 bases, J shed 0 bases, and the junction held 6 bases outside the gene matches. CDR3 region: CASSLHRGMNTEAFF. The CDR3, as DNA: TGTGCCAGCAGCCTACACAGGGGTATGAACACTGAAGCTTTCTTT.

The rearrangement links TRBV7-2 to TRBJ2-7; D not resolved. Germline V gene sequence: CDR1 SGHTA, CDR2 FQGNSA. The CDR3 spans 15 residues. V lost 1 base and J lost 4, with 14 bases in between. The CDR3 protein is CASSLVRTIPYEQYF. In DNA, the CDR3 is TGTGCCAGCAGCTTAGTCAGAACCATCCCTTACGAGCAGTACTTC.

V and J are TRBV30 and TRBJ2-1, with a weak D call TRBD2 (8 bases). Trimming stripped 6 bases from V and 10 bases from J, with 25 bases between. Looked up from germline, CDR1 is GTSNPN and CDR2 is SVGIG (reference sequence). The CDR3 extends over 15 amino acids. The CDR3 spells CACPTSGGGGVEQFF. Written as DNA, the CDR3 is TGTGCCTGCCCCACTAGCGGAGGGGGCGGGGTGGAGCAGTTCTTC.

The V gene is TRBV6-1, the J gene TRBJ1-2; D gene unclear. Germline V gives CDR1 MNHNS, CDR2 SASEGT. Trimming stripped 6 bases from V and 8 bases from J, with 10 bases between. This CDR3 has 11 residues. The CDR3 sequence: CASRGGLGYTF. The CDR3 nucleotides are TGTGCCAGCAGAGGTGGGCTAGGCTACACCTTC.

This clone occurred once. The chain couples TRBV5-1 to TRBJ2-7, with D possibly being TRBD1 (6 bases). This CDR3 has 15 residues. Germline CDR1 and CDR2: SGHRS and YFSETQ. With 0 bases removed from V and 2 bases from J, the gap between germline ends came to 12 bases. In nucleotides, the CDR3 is TGCGCCAGCAGCTTGGAACAGGGCCTTACCTACGAGCAGTACTTC. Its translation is CASSLEQGLTYEQYF. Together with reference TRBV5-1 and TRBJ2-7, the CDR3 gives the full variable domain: KAGVTQTPRYLIKTRGQQVTLSCSPISGHRSVSWYQQTPGQGLQFLFEYFSETQRNKGNFPGRFSGRQFSNSRSEMNVSTLELGDSALYLCASSLEQGLTYEQYFGPGTRLTVT.

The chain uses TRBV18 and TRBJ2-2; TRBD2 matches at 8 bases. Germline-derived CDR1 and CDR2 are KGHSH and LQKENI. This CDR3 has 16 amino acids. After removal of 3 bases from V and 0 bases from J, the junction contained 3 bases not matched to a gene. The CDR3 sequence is CASSPRGGANTGELFF. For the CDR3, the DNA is TGTGCCAGCTCACCCCGGGGGGGGGCGAACACCGGGGAGCTGTTTTTT. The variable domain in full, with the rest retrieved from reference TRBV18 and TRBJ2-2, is NAGVMQNPRHLVRRRGQEARLRCSPMKGHSHVYWYRQLPEEGLKFMVYLQKENIIDESGMPKERFSAEFPKEGPSILRIQQVVRGDSAAYFCASSPRGGANTGELFFGEGSRLTVL.

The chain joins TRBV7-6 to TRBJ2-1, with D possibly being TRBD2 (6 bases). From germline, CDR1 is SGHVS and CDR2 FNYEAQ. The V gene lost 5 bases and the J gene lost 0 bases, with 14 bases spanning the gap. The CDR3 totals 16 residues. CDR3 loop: CASSRGTLVSYNEQFF. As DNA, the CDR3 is TGTGCCAGCAGCAGAGGGACTCTGGTCTCCTACAATGAGCAGTTCTTC.

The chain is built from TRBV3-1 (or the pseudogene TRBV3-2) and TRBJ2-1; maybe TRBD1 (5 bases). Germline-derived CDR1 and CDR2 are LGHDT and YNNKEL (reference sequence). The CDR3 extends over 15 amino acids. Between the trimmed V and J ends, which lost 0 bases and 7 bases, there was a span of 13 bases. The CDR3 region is CASSQDGQGGNEQFF. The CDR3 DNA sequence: TGTGCCAGCAGCCAAGATGGGCAGGGTGGAAATGAGCAGTTCTTC.

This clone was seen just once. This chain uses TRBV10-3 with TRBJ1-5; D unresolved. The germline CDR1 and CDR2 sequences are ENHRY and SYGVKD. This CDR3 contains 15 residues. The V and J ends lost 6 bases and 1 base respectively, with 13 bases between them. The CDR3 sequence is CAISAGLESNQPQHF. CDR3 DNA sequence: TGTGCCATCAGCGCGGGCTTGGAAAGCAATCAGCCCCAGCATTTT.

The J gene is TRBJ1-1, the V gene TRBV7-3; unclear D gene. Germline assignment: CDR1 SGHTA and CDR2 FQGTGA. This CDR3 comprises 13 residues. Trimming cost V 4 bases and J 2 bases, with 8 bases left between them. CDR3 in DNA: TGTGCCAGCAGCTCATATAGCAACACTGAAGCTTTCTTT. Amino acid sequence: CASSSYSNTEAFF.

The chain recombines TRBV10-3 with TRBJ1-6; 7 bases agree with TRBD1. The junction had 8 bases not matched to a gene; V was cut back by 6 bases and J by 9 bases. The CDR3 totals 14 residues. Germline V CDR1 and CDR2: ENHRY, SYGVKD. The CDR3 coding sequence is TGTGCCATCAGAGGGACAGTTTTTGGTTCACCCCTCCACTTT. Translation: CAIRGTVFGSPLHF.

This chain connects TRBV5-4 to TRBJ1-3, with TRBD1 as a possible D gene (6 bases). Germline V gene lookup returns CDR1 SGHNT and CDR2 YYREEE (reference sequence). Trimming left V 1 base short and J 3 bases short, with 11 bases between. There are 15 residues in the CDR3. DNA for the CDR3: TGTGCCAGCAGCTTGATGGGGGCAAATGGAAACACCATATATTTT. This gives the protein CASSLMGANGNTIYF.

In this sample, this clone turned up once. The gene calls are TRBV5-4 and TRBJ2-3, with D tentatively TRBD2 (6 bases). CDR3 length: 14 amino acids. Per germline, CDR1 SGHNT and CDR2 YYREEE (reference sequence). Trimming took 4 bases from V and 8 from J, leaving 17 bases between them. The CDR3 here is CASSPDYVPGTQYF. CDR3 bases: TGTGCCAGCAGCCCGGACTACGTCCCTGGTACGCAGTATTTT. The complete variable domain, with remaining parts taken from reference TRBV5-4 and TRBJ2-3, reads ETGVTQSPTHLIKTRGQQVTLRCSSQSGHNTVSWYQQALGQGPQFIFQYYREEENGRGNFPPRFSGLQFPNYSSELNVNALELDDSALYLCASSPDYVPGTQYFGPGTRLTVL.

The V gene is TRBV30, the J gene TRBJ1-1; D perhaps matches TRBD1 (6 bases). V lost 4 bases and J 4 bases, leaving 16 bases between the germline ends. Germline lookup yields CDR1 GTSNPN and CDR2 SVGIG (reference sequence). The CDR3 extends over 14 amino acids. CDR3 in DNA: TGTGCCTGGACCTCAGGGGTGGTGAGCACTGAAGCTTTCTTT. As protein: CAWTSGVVSTEAFF.

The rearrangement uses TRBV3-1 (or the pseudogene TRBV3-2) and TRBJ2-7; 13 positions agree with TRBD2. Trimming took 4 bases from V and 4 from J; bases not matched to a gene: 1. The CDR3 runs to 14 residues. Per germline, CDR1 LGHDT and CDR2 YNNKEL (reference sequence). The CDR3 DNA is TGTGCCAGCAGCCTGGGACTAGCGGGATACGAGCAGTACTTC. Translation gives CASSLGLAGYEQYF.

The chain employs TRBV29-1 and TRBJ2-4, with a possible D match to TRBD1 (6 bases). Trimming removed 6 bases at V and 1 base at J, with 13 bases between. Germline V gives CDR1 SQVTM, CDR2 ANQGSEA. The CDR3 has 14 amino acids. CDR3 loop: CSVSGVTAKNIQYF. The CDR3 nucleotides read TGCAGCGTCTCAGGGGTTACGGCCAAAAACATTCAGTACTTC.

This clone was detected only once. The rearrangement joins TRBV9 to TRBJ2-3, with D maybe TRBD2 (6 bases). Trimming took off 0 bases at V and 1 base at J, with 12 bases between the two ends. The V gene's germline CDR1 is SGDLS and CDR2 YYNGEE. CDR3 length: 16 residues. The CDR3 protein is CASSVEGRSGTDTQYF. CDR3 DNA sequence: TGTGCCAGCAGCGTAGAAGGGAGGAGTGGCACAGATACGCAGTATTTT.

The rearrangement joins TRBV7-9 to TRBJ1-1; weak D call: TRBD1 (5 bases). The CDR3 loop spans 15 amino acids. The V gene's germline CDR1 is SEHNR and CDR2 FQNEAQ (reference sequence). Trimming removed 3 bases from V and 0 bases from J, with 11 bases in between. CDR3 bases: TGTGCCAGCAGCTTTGGAGGGGCCGTGAACACTGAAGCTTTCTTT. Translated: CASSFGGAVNTEAFF.

The chain's CDR3 is CASRIPGLAEAFF. CDR3 nucleotides: TGTGCCAGCAGGATACCGGGTTTGGCTGAAGCTTTCTTT. The chain carries TRBV6-5 and TRBJ1-1; D gene unclear. The CDR3 runs to 13 residues. V lost 6 bases to trimming and J lost 6 bases, with 14 bases between them. Germline V lookup: CDR1 MNHEY, CDR2 SVGAGI.